This TCR beta chain emerged from a study of human T cells and chemical hapten exposure. Time point defined: pre-sensitization, week 0. Treatment in this sample: therapeutic diphenylcyclopropenone sensitization with weekly scalp DPC. This clonotype was seen at least ten times. TCRdb used MiXCR to reprocess the RACE reads, holding one entry per CDR3 protein. The sample carries fewer than 70,000 distinct CDR3 sequences, approximately 6.7% recorded once. Trimming took 7 bases from V and 5 from J; bases not matched to a gene: 4. This CDR3 region has 12 residues. Germline CDR1 and CDR2: SGHRS and YFSETQ. The TCR originated in a woman in her thirties with alopecia areata. Some clones in this sample may be carry-over from other donors' samples. Sequenced material: whole blood, taken in connection with sensitization to the hapten diphenylcyclopropenone (DPC). The chain recombines TRBV5-1 with TRBJ2-5; 8 bases are shared with TRBD2. The CDR3 is CASHGGGETQYF. The CDR3 DNA reads TGCGCCAGCCACGGCGGGGGGGAGACCCAGTACTTC.